One T cell receptor beta chain is described in this entry. Clones were sequenced by immunoSEQ multiplex PCR, and TCRdb holds only the in-frame ones, with some missing. Among around 80,000 clones listed, 92% were seen once. The sample originates from a study of T cell changes during pregnancy in multiple sclerosis. Trimming took 4 bases from V and 11 from J, leaving 6 bases between them. CDR3 length: 9 amino acids. This rearrangement joins TRBV5-7 to TRBJ1-1; D gene unclear. TRBV5-7 is sorted into the ORF group, with uncertain function. Sequencing used peripheral blood, obtained before pregnancy. This sequence was found in a female donor with multiple sclerosis, enrolled in a pregnancy study. This CDR3 reads CASSPGAFF. CDR3 nucleotide sequence: TGTGCCAGCAGCCCCGGGGCTTTCTTT.